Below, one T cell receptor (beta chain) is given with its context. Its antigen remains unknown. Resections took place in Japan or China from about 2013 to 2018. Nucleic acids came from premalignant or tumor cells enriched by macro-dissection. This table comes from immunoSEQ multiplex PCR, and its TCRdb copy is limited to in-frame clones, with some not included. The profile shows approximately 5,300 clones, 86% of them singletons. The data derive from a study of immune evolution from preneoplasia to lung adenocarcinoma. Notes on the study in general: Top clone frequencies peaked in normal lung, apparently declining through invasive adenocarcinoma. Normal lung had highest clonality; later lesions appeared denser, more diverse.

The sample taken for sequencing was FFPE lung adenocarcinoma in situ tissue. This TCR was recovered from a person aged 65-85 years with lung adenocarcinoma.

Here the CDR3 DNA reads TGCGCCAGCAGCTTGGCCGGGACCCCAGTTCCCCCGTTCTTC. Translated: CASSLAGTPVPPFF. The chain carries TRBV5-1 and TRBJ2-1; the D call may be TRBD1 or TRBD2 (5 bases each). There are 14 residues in the CDR3. Germline CDR1 is SGHRS and CDR2 is YFSETQ. The V and J ends lost 0 bases and 15 bases respectively, with 19 bases between them.